This T cell receptor beta chain was found in a study of blood T cell repertoires in COVID-19. The table came from immunoSEQ multiplex PCR; TCRdb's copy has only in-frame clones and leaves some out. This sample has some 300,000 clones, with about nine tenths found just once. With regard to this clone: An end of the junction differs from the germline gene, which may be a read error.

This CDR3 has 13 residues. Germline CDR1 reads SGHNT; CDR2 reads YYREEE (reference sequence). V gene TRBV5-4 combines with J gene TRBJ2-3, with D hard to call. The sample comprised peripheral blood. This TCR derives from a woman in her twenties or thirties who had recovered from COVID-19. The CDR3 bases are TGCGCCAGCAGCTTGGCCTACACAGATACGCAGTATTTT. Encoded protein: CASSLAYTDTQYF.